This T cell receptor (beta chain) was retrieved from a study of blood T cell repertoires in COVID-19. Across the whole study: Acute-phase and convalescent COVID-19 samples originated in the United States, Italy and Spain. The cDNA or gDNA used as material had been derived from T cells, B-cell-depleted T cells, or PBMCs.

Generated by immunoSEQ multiplex PCR, the TCRdb table keeps only in-frame clones and is missing some. The data contain a few hundred thousand clones, 85% of them singletons. The CDR3 runs to 15 residues. Trimming shortened V by 1 base and J by 6 bases, and 13 bases separated the two germline ends. Per the germline V gene, CDR1 is LGHNA and CDR2 is YNFKEQ. The receptor was derived from a young woman with acute or convalescent COVID-19. What was sequenced was peripheral blood. This sequence joins TRBV4-2 and TRBJ1-5; a weak D match, TRBD1 (5 bases). The CDR3 reads CASSQGGQSFQPQHF. As DNA, the CDR3 is TGTGCCAGCAGCCAAGGGGGCCAATCGTTTCAGCCCCAGCATTTT.